This T cell receptor (beta chain) was sequenced in a study of blood T cells in healthy people across ages. Study results and limitations: Greater diversity and more naive CD4+ cells were seen in long-lived donors than in aged donors.

There are many counts of this clonotype. Antigen: not known. Germline CDR1 and CDR2: MNHNS and SASEGT. V was clipped by 3 bases and J by 5 bases, with 13 bases between them. CDR3 size: 14 residues. A second about 7 to 12 cycle PCR used barcoded and J-beta primers. TCRdb processed the 5' RACE reads anew with MiXCR; each CDR3 protein has one entry. The table records about 670,000 distinct CDR3 sequences, roughly 43% of them present only once. The sequencing input was blood. The rearrangement links TRBV6-1 to TRBJ2-5; D unresolved. The sequence derives from a man older than 75 in good health. In nucleotides, the CDR3 is TGTGCCAGCAGTGAGGGTTGGTCGGTGGAGACCCAGTACTTC. Protein: CASSEGWSVETQYF.